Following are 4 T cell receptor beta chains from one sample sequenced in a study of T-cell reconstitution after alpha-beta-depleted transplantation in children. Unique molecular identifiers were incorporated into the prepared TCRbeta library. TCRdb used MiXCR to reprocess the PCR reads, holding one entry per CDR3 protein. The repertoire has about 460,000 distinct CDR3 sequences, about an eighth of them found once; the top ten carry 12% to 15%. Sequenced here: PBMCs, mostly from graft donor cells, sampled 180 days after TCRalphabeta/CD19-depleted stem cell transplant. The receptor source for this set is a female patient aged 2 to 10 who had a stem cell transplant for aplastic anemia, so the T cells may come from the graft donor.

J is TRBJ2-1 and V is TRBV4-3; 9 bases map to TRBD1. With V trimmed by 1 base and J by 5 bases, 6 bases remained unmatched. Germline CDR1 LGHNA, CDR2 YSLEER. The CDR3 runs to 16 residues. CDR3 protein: CASSQVGTGKNNEQFF. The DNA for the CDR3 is TGCGCCAGCAGCCAAGTGGGGACAGGGAAAAACAATGAGCAGTTCTTC.

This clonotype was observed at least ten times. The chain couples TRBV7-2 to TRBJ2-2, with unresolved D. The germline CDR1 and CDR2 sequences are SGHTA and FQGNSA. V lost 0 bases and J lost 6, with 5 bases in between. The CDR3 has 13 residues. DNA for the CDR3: TGTGCCAGCAGCTTAGCGGGTTCCGGGGAGCTGTTTTTT. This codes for CASSLAGSGELFF.

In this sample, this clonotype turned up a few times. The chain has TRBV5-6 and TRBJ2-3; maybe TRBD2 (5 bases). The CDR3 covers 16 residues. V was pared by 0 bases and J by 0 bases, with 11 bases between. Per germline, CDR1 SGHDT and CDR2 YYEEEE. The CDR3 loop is CASSLGAVLSTDTQYF. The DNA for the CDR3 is TGTGCCAGCAGCTTGGGAGCGGTCCTTAGCACAGATACGCAGTATTTT. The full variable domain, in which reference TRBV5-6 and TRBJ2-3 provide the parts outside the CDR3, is DAGVTQSPTHLIKTRGQQVTLRCSPKSGHDTVSWYQQALGQGPQFIFQYYEEEERQRGNFPDRFSGHQFPNYSSELNVNALLLGDSALYLCASSLGAVLSTDTQYFGPGTRLTVL.

This CDR3 is CASSMTGAGRNQPQHF. Written as DNA, the CDR3 is TGTGCCAGTAGTATGACCGGGGCCGGCCGCAATCAGCCCCAGCATTTT. The chain has TRBV19 and TRBJ1-5, with a tentative D call TRBD1 (5 bases). This CDR3 region has 16 residues. The germline V gene encodes CDR1 LNHDA and CDR2 SQIVND (reference sequence). Trimming pared 3 bases from V and 2 bases from J, leaving 14 bases between.